The rows below give T cell receptor beta chains drawn from one sample of a study of shared clonotypes between healthy human individuals. The data were produced by immunoSEQ multiplex PCR, yet TCRdb's version contains in-frame clones alone and is incomplete. Of 300,000 or so clones in the sample, about 74% are singletons; the top ten hold under 13%. Sequencing input: memory CD4+ T cells sorted from blood. The receptors shown here come from a man under 40 in good health. Both conserved end residues are part of each CDR3. The order of the fields is V gene, CDR3 protein.

>TRBV7-7
CASSFWGPGTGGSGANVLTF
>TRBV25-1
CASSVTGEQYF
>TRBV29-1
CSVYQGQGQETQYF
>TRBV2
CASRQGHSENTIYF
>TRBV15
CATSRAGNTEAFF
>TRBV20-1
CSAFRLGEAFF
>TRBV19
CASTADRGAYNEQFF
>TRBV29-1
CSGLTTSGLSYEQYF
>TRBV9
CASSATGGDGPQHF
>TRBV7-2
CASSGPTTSGTGSYNEQFF